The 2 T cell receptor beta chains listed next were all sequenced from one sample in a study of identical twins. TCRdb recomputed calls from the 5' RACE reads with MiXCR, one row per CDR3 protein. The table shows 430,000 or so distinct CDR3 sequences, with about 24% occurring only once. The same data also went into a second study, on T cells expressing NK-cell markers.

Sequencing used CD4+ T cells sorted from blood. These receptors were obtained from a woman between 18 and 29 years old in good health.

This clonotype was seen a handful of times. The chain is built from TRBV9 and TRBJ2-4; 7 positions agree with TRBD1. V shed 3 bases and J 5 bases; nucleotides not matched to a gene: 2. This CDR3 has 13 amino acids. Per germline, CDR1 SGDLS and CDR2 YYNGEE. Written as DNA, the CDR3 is TGTGCCAGCAGCGACGGACAGGAAAACATTCAGTACTTC. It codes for CASSDGQENIQYF. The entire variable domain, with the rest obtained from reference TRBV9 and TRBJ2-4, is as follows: DSGVTQTPKHLITATGQRVTLRCSPRSGDLSVYWYQQSLDQGLQFLIQYYNGEERAKGNILERFSAQQFPDLHSELNLSSLELGDSALYFCASSDGQENIQYFGAGTRLSVL.

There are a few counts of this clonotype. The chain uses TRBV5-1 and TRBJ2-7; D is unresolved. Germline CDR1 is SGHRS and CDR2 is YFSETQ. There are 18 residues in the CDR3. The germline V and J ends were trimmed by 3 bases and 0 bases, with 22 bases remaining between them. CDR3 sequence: CASSSIPRNGPYSYEQYF. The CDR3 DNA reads TGCGCCAGCAGCTCCATACCCAGAAACGGCCCCTACTCCTACGAGCAGTACTTC.